The clone carrying this TCR beta chain was detected ten times or more. Its antigen is unknown. This sample is part of a study of T-cell reconstitution after alpha-beta-depleted transplantation in children. CDR3 length: 17 residues. V was shortened by 1 base and J by 3 bases, with 15 bases between the two germline ends. Looked up from germline, CDR1 is KGHDR and CDR2 is SFDVKD. Unique molecular identifiers featured in how the TCRbeta library was prepared. TCRdb processed the PCR reads anew with MiXCR; each CDR3 protein has one entry. Seen here are more than 7,500 distinct CDR3 sequences, around 13% observed once, and the top ten hold 53%. Broader study findings: Roughly two months post-transplant, alpha-beta T cells reportedly originated from several hundred graft clones that had expanded.

This sequence was found in a male patient aged 10-17 years who had a stem cell transplant for acute lymphoblastic leukemia, so the T cells may come from the graft donor. The sample consisted of PBMCs, mostly from graft donor cells, taken 60 days after TCRalphabeta/CD19-depleted stem cell transplant. V is TRBV24-1 and J is TRBJ1-5, with no clear D. CDR3 bases: TGTGCCACCAGTGATTTTAGGGCGGGGTTTGTCAATCAGCCCCAGCATTTT. Its protein product is CATSDFRAGFVNQPQHF.